Listed below are T cell receptor beta chains from one sample, sequenced in a study of OX40 agonist ivuxolimab in advanced cancers. The table came from immunoSEQ multiplex PCR; TCRdb's copy has only in-frame clones and leaves some out. The table lists 30,000 to 40,000 clones, 65% to 85% of them singletons. The sample here was CD4+ or CD8+ T cells sorted from blood, taken in a trial of the OX40 agonist ivuxolimab. All receptors come from an adult with an advanced solid tumor such as melanoma, head and neck, liver or kidney cancer. Each CDR3 is given with its conserved first and last residue. D genes are given only for firm matches. Clone size is shown for a subset of rows, as once, few, many or a class of expanded clone.

CDR3 DNA	CDR3 protein	J gene	V gene	D gene	CDR3 length	clone size
TGTGCCAGCAATCCCAGGGGGATATCTGGGGCCAACGTCCTGACTTTC	CASNPRGISGANVLTF	TRBJ2-6	TRBV28	TRBD1	16	NA
TGTGCCAGCAGTTTTTACAGGGAGGTAGGCGAGCAGTACTTC	CASSFYREVGEQYF	TRBJ2-7	TRBV27	NA	14	NA
TGTGCCTGGAGTACCCGGATTTTAAGGGAAGCTTTCTTT	CAWSTRILREAFF	TRBJ1-1	TRBV30	NA	13	medium-sized
TGTGCCAGCAGCCAAGGAAGCGGGGGTAAGACCCAGTACTTC	CASSQGSGGKTQYF	TRBJ2-5	TRBV4-2	TRBD2	14	once
TGTGCCAGCTCTCCTTATCTCGGGGAGGGTACAGATACGCAGTATTTT	CASSPYLGEGTDTQYF	TRBJ2-3	TRBV18	TRBD2	16	NA
TGCGCCAGCAGCCTCGGGACTAGCGGGAGGGCCGCAGAGACCCAGTACTTC	CASSLGTSGRAAETQYF	TRBJ2-5	TRBV5-1	TRBD2	17	NA
TGTGCCAGCAGCGTGGGTGGGAGGAACACTGAAGCTTTCTTT	CASSVGGRNTEAFF	TRBJ1-1	TRBV9	NA	14	NA
TGTGCCAGCAGCCCGAATCTCAAGGTCTCTGGGGCCAACGTCCTGACTTTC	CASSPNLKVSGANVLTF	TRBJ2-6	TRBV11-2	NA	17	NA
TGTGCCAGCAAGGTGGGTTTCGGCCAAGAGACCCAGTACTTC	CASKVGFGQETQYF	TRBJ2-5	TRBV6-1	NA	14	NA
TGTGCCAGCAGCCTCGCGACAGGACAGGGGAAGAGGACTGAAGCTTTCTTT	CASSLATGQGKRTEAFF	TRBJ1-1	TRBV7-9	TRBD1	17	NA
TGTGCCAGCAGCCTGGGGACTATTGGCTACGAGCAGTACTTC	CASSLGTIGYEQYF	TRBJ2-7	TRBV7-9	TRBD2	14	NA
TGTGCCAGCAGCAGGGGGGGAACTGGGGCCAACGTCCTGACTTTC	CASSRGGTGANVLTF	TRBJ2-6	TRBV6-1	NA	15	NA
TGTGCCTGGAGGGTAGCTAACTATGGCTACACCTTC	CAWRVANYGYTF	TRBJ1-2	TRBV30	NA	12	NA
TGCGCCAGCAGCCCCGAGGGGCGGGGGGGCCGAGAGACCCAGTACTTC	CASSPEGRGGRETQYF	TRBJ2-5	TRBV4-1	TRBD2	16	once
TGTGCCAGCAGCCGACAGTTCTACGAGCAGTACTTC	CASSRQFYEQYF	TRBJ2-7	TRBV7-8	NA	12	NA
TGTGCCAGTAGTAATGGACAGGGACCCTATGGCTACACCTTC	CASSNGQGPYGYTF	TRBJ1-2	TRBV19	TRBD1	14	NA
TGTGCCAGCAGCCCGCGACAGATCGCCTACGAGCAGTACTTC	CASSPRQIAYEQYF	TRBJ2-7	TRBV27	NA	14	NA
TGCGCCAGCAGCTTGGAGGCAGACCTTGGGACCCAGTACTTC	CASSLEADLGTQYF	TRBJ2-5	TRBV5-1	NA	14	NA
TGCGCCAGCAGCCTCTTAGGGGCCAGAAGCAACACTGAAGCTTTCTTT	CASSLLGARSNTEAFF	TRBJ1-1	TRBV4-1	NA	16	once
TGTGCCAGCAGCCAAGGCGCTAGCGGTAGCACAGATACGCAGTATTTT	CASSQGASGSTDTQYF	TRBJ2-3	TRBV4-2	TRBD2	16	NA
TGCGCCAGCAGCGGGACCGGGACAGGGCTCTACGAGCAGTACTTC	CASSGTGTGLYEQYF	TRBJ2-7	TRBV5-1	TRBD1	15	NA
TGTGCCAGTAGTATAGGGAGGAGGGCCGAGCAGTACTTC	CASSIGRRAEQYF	TRBJ2-7	TRBV19	NA	13	NA
TGCGCCAGCAGCTTGGTCAGGTCCTACGAGCAGTACTTC	CASSLVRSYEQYF	TRBJ2-7	TRBV5-1	NA	13	NA
TGCGCCAGCAGCGAGACAGGGGTTCTTGGGACCGGGGAGCTGTTTTTT	CASSETGVLGTGELFF	TRBJ2-2	TRBV5-1	TRBD1	16	NA
TGTGCCAGCAGCCCTACCACAGGGTACCCGTACGAGCAGTACTTC	CASSPTTGYPYEQYF	TRBJ2-7	TRBV5-5	NA	15	NA
TGTGCCAGCAGCTTCCCGGGACTAGCGGGGATCGAGACCCAGTACTTC	CASSFPGLAGIETQYF	TRBJ2-5	TRBV7-2	TRBD2	16	NA
TGCGCCAGCAGCACGACAGGGACCGAGGGAGCTTTCTTT	CASSTTGTEGAFF	TRBJ1-1	TRBV5-1	TRBD1	13	NA
TGCAGCGTTGATCCGGGACCGAATTACAATGAGCAGTTCTTC	CSVDPGPNYNEQFF	TRBJ2-1	TRBV29-1	NA	14	NA
TGTGCCAGCACCACCGCCGCCGGGACGAGGAGCACAGATACGCAGTATTTT	CASTTAAGTRSTDTQYF	TRBJ2-3	TRBV7-8	NA	17	NA